The 20 T cell receptor beta chains reported below all come from one sample, sequenced in a study of memory CD4+ T cells and cytomegalovirus serostatus. The sort gate was single viable CD3+CD4+CD8-CD45RO+ cells for memory CD4+ T cells. Here immunoSEQ multiplex PCR was the method, and the copy in TCRdb shows in-frame clones only, minus some. Of approximately 41,000 clones listed, less than 80% are singletons. Sequenced material: memory CD4+ T cells from blood. The origin of the receptors is an adult in good health and CMV-seronegative.

This clone appeared a single time. J is TRBJ1-2 and V is TRBV5-4; 8 bases fit TRBD1. Trimming removed 5 bases from V and 4 bases from J; junction bases left unmatched: 4. The CDR3 has 13 residues. Germline-derived CDR1 and CDR2 are SGHNT and YYREEE (reference sequence). The CDR3 is CASSSQGGYGYTF. The CDR3 bases are TGTGCCAGCAGTTCACAGGGGGGCTATGGCTACACCTTC. The whole variable domain, remainder taken from reference TRBV5-4 and TRBJ1-2, is ETGVTQSPTHLIKTRGQQVTLRCSSQSGHNTVSWYQQALGQGPQFIFQYYREEENGRGNFPPRFSGLQFPNYSSELNVNALELDDSALYLCASSSQGGYGYTFGSGTRLTVV.

This chain uses TRBV4-2 with TRBJ2-1; 9 bases agree with TRBD2. Trimming cost V 8 bases and J 3 bases; bases outside gene matches: 8. The V gene's germline CDR1 is LGHNA and CDR2 YNFKEQ. This CDR3 has 15 amino acids. CDR3 in amino acids: CASALSGGNYNEQFF. The CDR3 nucleotides read TGTGCCAGCGCCCTAAGCGGGGGGAACTACAATGAGCAGTTCTTC.

The CDR3 spells CASRLQGSNTGELFF. The DNA of the CDR3 is TGTGCCAGCAGATTACAGGGGTCGAACACCGGGGAGCTGTTTTTT. The chain employs TRBV28 and TRBJ2-2, with TRBD1 matching over 7 bases. The V gene's germline CDR1 is MDHEN and CDR2 SYDVKM. The CDR3 is 15 amino acids. V lost 6 bases, J lost 0 bases, and 4 bases stayed unmatched.

This chain uses TRBV9 with TRBJ2-2; 13 bases match TRBD2. Looked up from germline, CDR1 is SGDLS and CDR2 is YYNGEE. With 3 bases clipped from V and 7 bases from J, the junction kept 9 bases outside the gene matches. This CDR3 has 17 amino acids. For the CDR3, the DNA is TGTGCCAGCAGCGACAGGACTAGCGGGAGTTTGGTCGGGGAGCTGTTTTTT. Protein: CASSDRTSGSLVGELFF.

The rearrangement joins TRBV28 to TRBJ1-2; no clear D. The germline CDR1 and CDR2 sequences are MDHEN and SYDVKM. The CDR3 is 14 residues long. V was pared by 6 bases and J by 0 bases, with 11 bases between. The CDR3, as DNA: TGTGCCAGCAGCGAGGGAGGTCCTAACTATGGCTACACCTTC. Amino acid sequence: CASSEGGPNYGYTF.

This chain joins TRBV29-1 and TRBJ2-3, with D unclear. Germline CDR1 SQVTM, CDR2 ANQGSEA. This CDR3 contains 15 residues. V was clipped by 7 bases and J by 0 bases, with 17 bases between them. The CDR3 protein is CSAYTASTSTDTQYF. The CDR3 region has the DNA TGCAGCGCCTACACCGCGTCGACTAGCACAGATACGCAGTATTTT.

The chain employs TRBV28 and TRBJ2-7, with 9 nucleotides matching TRBD2. Germline V gene data show CDR1 as MDHEN and CDR2 as SYDVKM. The CDR3 has 15 residues. Trimming at V came to 6 bases and at J to 4 bases, leaving 10 bases not matched to a gene. CDR3 coding DNA: TGTGCCAGCAGGGGGGGACTAGCCCCCGCGTACGAGCAGTACTTC. Translated, it gives CASRGGLAPAYEQYF.

V usage is TRBV2 and J usage is TRBJ2-1, with D perhaps TRBD2 (6 bases). The CDR3 covers 14 residues. CDR1 SNHLY and CDR2 FYNNEI come from the germline V gene. The V gene lost 4 bases and the J gene lost 5 bases, with 12 bases spanning the gap. The CDR3 region is CASSVTRSNNEQFF. CDR3 coding DNA: TGTGCCAGCAGTGTGACTAGGAGTAACAATGAGCAGTTCTTC.

This clone is termed medium-sized (0.01 to 0.1%). The gene calls are TRBV6-1 and TRBJ1-2, with no clear D. The CDR3 loop spans 15 amino acids. Trimming removed 0 bases from V and 4 bases from J, with 12 bases in between. Looked up from germline, CDR1 is MNHNS and CDR2 is SASEGT. The CDR3 nucleotides read TGTGCCAGCAGTGAAGCGCGACGGTTCATCTATGGCTACACCTTC. This gives the protein CASSEARRFIYGYTF.

This clone was counted between two and nine times. This chain joins TRBV10-3 and TRBJ1-2, with 12 bases identical to TRBD1. Looked up from germline, CDR1 is ENHRY and CDR2 is SYGVKD. The CDR3 contains 13 residues. V lost 11 bases to trimming and J lost 6 bases; unmatched junction nucleotides: 7. DNA of the CDR3: TGTGCCTCAGCGGGGACAGGGGGCGATGGCTACACCTTC. It is translated as CASAGTGGDGYTF.

The chain combines TRBV21-1 with TRBJ1-5; TRBD1, the D gene given by the table, was not confirmed from the DNA. TRBV21-1 is described as a pseudogene. CDR3 size: 15 residues. The CDR3 loop is CASSSRDRVFQPQHF. The CDR3 region has the DNA TGTGCCAGCAGCAGCCGGGACAGGGTGTTTCAGCCCCAGCATTTT.

The J gene is TRBJ2-5, the V gene TRBV7-2; tentative D call: TRBD1 (6 bases). The CDR3 loop spans 14 amino acids. Trimming took 4 bases from V and 3 from J, leaving 12 bases between them. Germline V gene sequence: CDR1 SGHTA, CDR2 FQGNSA. CDR3 DNA: TGTGCCAGCAGCTCACAGGGTACCAAAGAGACCCAGTACTTC. Translated, it gives CASSSQGTKETQYF.

The chain couples TRBV5-6 to TRBJ2-6, with D possibly matching TRBD2 (5 bases). The V end lost 4 bases, the J end lost 2 bases, and 10 bases lay between the germline ends. CDR1 is SGHDT and CDR2 is YYEEEE in the germline V gene. This CDR3 has 15 amino acids. This CDR3 is CASSRRRTGANVLTF. The CDR3 DNA reads as TGTGCCAGCAGCCGGCGGAGGACTGGGGCCAACGTCCTGACTTTC.

This clone was recorded a few times. V and J are TRBV4-2 and TRBJ2-7; 14 bases are shared with TRBD2. V trimming: 3 bases; J trimming: 2 bases; junction bases outside the gene matches: 6. The CDR3 runs to 17 residues. The germline CDR1 and CDR2 sequences are LGHNA and YNFKEQ. The CDR3 nucleotides read TGTGCCAGCAGCCAGGGACTAGCGGGAGCTGCTGCCTACGAGCAGTACTTC. Its protein is CASSQGLAGAAAYEQYF.

The genes are TRBV28 and TRBJ1-1; D unresolved. CDR3 length: 14 residues. Germline CDR1 MDHEN, CDR2 SYDVKM. Trimming removed 7 bases from V and 4 bases from J, with 16 bases in between. For the CDR3, the DNA is TGTGCCAGCACCAATCCGGGTAGCGGCACTGAAGCTTTCTTT. It is translated as CASTNPGSGTEAFF.

This clone was observed a few times. The rearrangement uses TRBV6-5 and TRBJ1-4; D is unclear. V dropped 6 bases and J dropped 7 bases, with 9 bases sitting between them. This CDR3 has 12 amino acids. Germline V CDR1 and CDR2: MNHEY, SVGAGI. CDR3 in DNA: TGTGCCAGCAGGACCTCTGGTGAAAAACTGTTTTTT. This encodes CASRTSGEKLFF.

This clone has just a few counts. This chain joins TRBV5-1 and TRBJ2-2; a possible D gene is TRBD2 (7 bases). Trimming took off 4 bases at V and 4 bases at J, with 14 bases between the two ends. Germline-derived CDR1 and CDR2 are SGHRS and YFSETQ. CDR3 length equals 15 residues. The CDR3 region has the DNA TGCGCCAGCAGCCCCGAGGGGGGGCGCACCGGGGAGCTGTTTTTT. This gives the protein CASSPEGGRTGELFF.

This chain links TRBV2 with TRBJ2-2; D unresolved. This CDR3 is 14 amino acids long. Germline CDR1 SNHLY, CDR2 FYNNEI. The V end was cut by 4 bases, the J end by 1 base, with 7 bases between. The CDR3 region has the DNA TGTGCCAGCAGTGGTGAATTGAACACCGGGGAGCTGTTTTTT. Its protein product is CASSGELNTGELFF.

CDR3 nucleotides: TGTGCCAGCAGCCGTAGCGGGAGCTACAATGAGCAGTTCTTC. This encodes CASSRSGSYNEQFF. The V and J genes are TRBV11-2 and TRBJ2-1, with 9 bases identical to TRBD2. Germline-derived CDR1 and CDR2 are SGHAT and FQNNGV. The CDR3 loop spans 14 amino acids. The V gene end was trimmed by 5 bases and the J gene end by 3 bases; junction bases not matched to a gene: 2.

This clone has only a few counts. The chain joins TRBV4-3 to TRBJ2-7; TRBD1 matches at 7 bases. CDR1 and CDR2 (germline): LGHNA, YSLEER. The CDR3 loop spans 16 amino acids. Trimming removed 0 bases from V and 1 base from J; junction bases left unmatched: 6. DNA of the CDR3: TGCGCCAGCAGCCAAGAGACTGGGACAGTATCCTACGAGCAGTACTTC. This gives the protein CASSQETGTVSYEQYF.